The following is a T cell receptor (beta chain) sequence with its context. Its binding antigen is unknown. No base quality information exists; no much larger clone differs at one position. This sample was included in a study of T-cell reconstitution after alpha-beta-depleted transplantation in children (dated by TCRdb to about 2016). At the level of the whole study: The study quantitatively tracked T-cell immune reconstitution after TCRalphabeta/CD19-depleted allogeneic hematopoietic cell transplantation in children using TCR repertoire profiling.

Preparation of the library involved PCR. TCRdb shows the sequencer as Illumina HiSeq 2500. TCR library preparation used molecular barcoding, with unique molecular identifiers applied to normalize quantification of the TCRbeta repertoire. TCRdb handled the public reads itself, with Q25 trimming in fastp and clone calling in MiXCR, and kept productive beta chains. A single entry per CDR3 protein holds the most common genes and DNA from its merged rows. Across this sample there are 100,000 or so distinct CDR3 sequences, with less than 25% seen only once. About a fifth of the sample is in the top ten clones. The investigation overall reported the following: The apparently early recovery of alphabetaT-cell counts about two months after transplant reportedly depended on only several hundred rapidly expanded clones that came from non-depleted graft cells. The frequencies of hyperexpanded clones fell over the following months, and after one year, T-cell counts and TCRbeta diversity were mostly attributed to newly produced T cells. In some patients, high TCRbeta diversity at day 60 was attributed to recipient T cells and intrathymic progenitors that had survived conditioning.

V is cut by 5 bases and J by 1 base, and the space between the germline ends is 14 bases. The CDR3 starts with the cysteine, ends with the phenylalanine, and has 14 residues. This entry keeps only the CDR3 DNA: 42 bases, framed from base 1. From the germline V gene, CDR1 is SQVTM and CDR2 is ANQGSEA. What the treatment or condition label conveys for this sample: allogeneic hematopoietic cell transplantation with graft depleted of TCRalphabeta T cells and CD19 B cells. The transplant recipients were children given TCRalphabeta/CD19-depleted allogeneic hematopoietic cell grafts. This clonotype was sampled from a boy aged 2 to 10 with acute lymphoblastic leukemia, due to receive a stem cell transplant. This specimen consisted of PBMCs, obtained before TCRalphabeta/CD19-depleted stem cell transplant. The V and J genes are TRBV29-1 and TRBJ1-1; the D segment could be TRBD1, given 5 matching bases. The CDR3 sequence is CSVKTGTGNTEAFF. The nucleotide sequence reads TGCAGCGTTAAGACTGGGACGGGGAACACTGAAGCTTTCTTT.